A selection of T cell receptor beta chains follows, all from one sample in a study of blood T cell repertoires in COVID-19. TCRdb keeps only in-frame clones here, not all; method: immunoSEQ multiplex PCR. The profile shows around 160,000 clones, roughly 93% of them singletons. Sequenced input: peripheral blood. The receptors stem from a woman in her sixties or seventies with COVID-19, enrolled during active disease. Both conserved end residues are part of each CDR3. The order of the fields is D gene, V gene, clone size, J gene, CDR3 DNA, CDR3 protein. The D gene is left open where the match is weak. Rows give clone size only sometimes, using once, few, many, or a class for an expanded clone.

D: TRBD1
V: TRBV9
size: -
J: TRBJ1-2
DNA: TGTGCCAGCAGCGACCGGGACAGGGCTCATGGCTACACCTTC
CDR3: CASSDRDRAHGYTF

D: -
V: TRBV3-1/TRBV3-2
size: -
J: TRBJ1-3
DNA: TGTGCCAGCAGCCAAGTTTTTGTGCAGGGGCCGACCTATCCATCCAGCTCTGGAAACACCATATATTTT
CDR3: CASSQVFVQGPTYPSSSGNTIYF

D: TRBD1
V: TRBV7-2
size: -
J: TRBJ1-2
DNA: TGTGCCAGCAGCTCGCCGGGACAGGGTGCCTATGGCTACACCTTC
CDR3: CASSSPGQGAYGYTF

D: -
V: TRBV3-1/TRBV3-2
size: once
J: TRBJ2-2
DNA: TGTGCCAGCAGCCAAAGATACAGTAGCACCGGGGAGCTGTTTTTT
CDR3: CASSQRYSSTGELFF

D: -
V: TRBV12-5
size: -
J: TRBJ1-4
DNA: TGTGCTAGTGGTTTGGTACAGGGATATGTTGGGTCTAATGAAAAACTGTTTTTT
CDR3: CASGLVQGYVGSNEKLFF

D: -
V: TRBV18
size: once
J: TRBJ2-6
DNA: TGTGCCAGCTCACCACGCTCCGGTGCGCTAGGGGCCAACGTCCTGACTTTC
CDR3: CASSPRSGALGANVLTF

D: -
V: TRBV21-1
size: -
J: TRBJ1-5
DNA: TGTGCCAGCAGCAAAGAGCAGGGGGGCGTAAGCAATCAGCCCCAGCATTTT
CDR3: CASSKEQGGVSNQPQHF

D: -
V: TRBV6-2/TRBV6-3
size: -
J: TRBJ1-2
DNA: TGTGCCAGCAGCGGGGGCCAGGGCGAACCCCGGGACTACACCTTC
CDR3: CASSGGQGEPRDYTF

D: -
V: TRBV30
size: -
J: TRBJ1-3
DNA: TGTGCCTTGGAAGGAGGGGGAAACACCATATATTTT
CDR3: CALEGGGNTIYF

D: -
V: TRBV29-1
size: few
J: TRBJ1-1
DNA: TGCAGCGTAGGCAGGGAGAACACTGAAGCTTTCTTT
CDR3: CSVGRENTEAFF

D: TRBD1
V: TRBV7-3
size: -
J: TRBJ2-3
DNA: TGTGCCAGCAGCTTAAACGCAGGGGGCATTGATACGCAGTATTTT
CDR3: CASSLNAGGIDTQYF

D: TRBD1
V: TRBV6-2/TRBV6-3
size: few
J: TRBJ2-1
DNA: TGTGCCAGCAGTCAAGGACAGGGAAAGTTCTTC
CDR3: CASSQGQGKFF

D: TRBD1
V: TRBV4-3
size: -
J: TRBJ1-6
DNA: TGCGCCAGCAGCCAAGAAGGGGGACAGGGGACATCACCCCTCCACTTT
CDR3: CASSQEGGQGTSPLHF

D: -
V: TRBV11-2
size: -
J: TRBJ2-7
DNA: TGTGCCAGCAGCTTAGATCCCACCTACGAGCAGTACTTC
CDR3: CASSLDPTYEQYF

D: -
V: TRBV7-9
size: -
J: TRBJ2-1
DNA: TGTGCCAGCAGCTTAGGAGGAAACTACAATGAGCAGTTCTTC
CDR3: CASSLGGNYNEQFF

D: TRBD1
V: TRBV6-5
size: -
J: TRBJ1-1
DNA: TGTGCCAGCGGAAGAGGGGGCACTTCAACTGAAGCTTTCTTT
CDR3: CASGRGGTSTEAFF

D: TRBD2
V: TRBV9
size: -
J: TRBJ2-1
DNA: TGTGCCAGCAAGGCGGGGGGAGATTTCTCCTACAATGAGCAGTTCTTC
CDR3: CASKAGGDFSYNEQFF

D: TRBD1
V: TRBV5-1
size: -
J: TRBJ2-2
DNA: TGCGCCAGCAGCTTCTCCGGGACAGGGTACGTCGGGGAGCTGTTTTTT
CDR3: CASSFSGTGYVGELFF

D: -
V: TRBV7-3
size: -
J: TRBJ2-3
DNA: TGTGCCAGCAGCGCAGGAAACATCGATACGCAGTATTTT
CDR3: CASSAGNIDTQYF

D: -
V: TRBV7-3
size: -
J: TRBJ1-2
DNA: TGTGCCAGCAGCCGCACGGGGGGCAGTCCCCTCTATGGCTACACCTTC
CDR3: CASSRTGGSPLYGYTF

D: -
V: TRBV5-6
size: -
J: TRBJ2-7
DNA: TGTGCCAGCAGCTGGGGAGACGAGCAGTACTTC
CDR3: CASSWGDEQYF

D: TRBD1
V: TRBV19
size: -
J: TRBJ2-7
DNA: TGTGCCAGTAGTATTTTAACAGGGGGCTCCTACGAGCAGTACTTC
CDR3: CASSILTGGSYEQYF

D: -
V: TRBV7-8
size: -
J: TRBJ1-1
DNA: TGTGCCAGCAGCTTAGCATTAGGGGGGAACACTGAAGCTTTCTTT
CDR3: CASSLALGGNTEAFF

D: TRBD1
V: TRBV27
size: -
J: TRBJ2-7
DNA: TGTGCCAGCAGTCCAATACAGGGGGAGGCTACCGAGCAGTACTTC
CDR3: CASSPIQGEATEQYF

D: TRBD1
V: TRBV6-2/TRBV6-3
size: -
J: TRBJ1-5
DNA: TGTGCCAGCAGTGGGACAGGGGGCCATCAGCCCCAGCATTTT
CDR3: CASSGTGGHQPQHF

D: -
V: TRBV19
size: -
J: TRBJ1-2
DNA: TGTGCCAGTAGAGGACAAGGCAGGGGAAAGTATCGCCCCTATGGCTACACCTTC
CDR3: CASRGQGRGKYRPYGYTF

D: -
V: TRBV28
size: -
J: TRBJ1-2
DNA: TGTGCCAGCAGTTTAAACGCAGGGCAGAACTATGGCTACACCTTC
CDR3: CASSLNAGQNYGYTF

D: -
V: TRBV29-1
size: once
J: TRBJ1-2
DNA: TGCAGCGTTGATCCCGTTGGTCGGGTCTATGGCTACACCTTC
CDR3: CSVDPVGRVYGYTF

D: -
V: TRBV10-3
size: -
J: TRBJ1-2
DNA: TGTGCCATCAGTGAGATGCTGACAGACTATGGCTACACCTTC
CDR3: CAISEMLTDYGYTF

D: -
V: TRBV7-9
size: -
J: TRBJ2-2
DNA: TGTGCCAGCAGCCTAGAATTTGGACAAGTAGGCACCGGGGAGCTGTTTTTT
CDR3: CASSLEFGQVGTGELFF

D: -
V: TRBV12-3/TRBV12-4
size: -
J: TRBJ1-5
DNA: TGTGCCAGCGGTCAGTCGGGTAGGCAGCCCCAGCATTTT
CDR3: CASGQSGRQPQHF

D: TRBD1
V: TRBV27
size: -
J: TRBJ1-1
DNA: TGTGCCAGCAGTCACCGACAGGGGGAGAACACTGAAGCTTTCTTT
CDR3: CASSHRQGENTEAFF

D: -
V: TRBV3-1/TRBV3-2
size: -
J: TRBJ1-5
DNA: TGTGCCAGCAGCCAAGGGGCAGGTACCAATCAGCCCCAGCATTTT
CDR3: CASSQGAGTNQPQHF

D: TRBD1
V: TRBV7-9
size: -
J: TRBJ1-5
DNA: TGTGCCAGCAGCTTACCACAGGGGGGCAATCAGCCCCAGCATTTT
CDR3: CASSLPQGGNQPQHF

D: TRBD2
V: TRBV28
size: few
J: TRBJ2-7
DNA: TGTGCCAGCAGTTTGGGGGGGTCTAGATACGAGCAGTACTTC
CDR3: CASSLGGSRYEQYF

D: -
V: TRBV19
size: -
J: TRBJ1-3
DNA: TGTGCCAGTAGTAGAGGACAATACTCTGGAAACACCATATATTTT
CDR3: CASSRGQYSGNTIYF

D: TRBD1
V: TRBV7-8
size: once
J: TRBJ1-2
DNA: TGTGCCAGTTTCAACAGGGGACGAAGACGGGGGATACCAAACTATGGCTACACCTTC
CDR3: CASFNRGRRRGIPNYGYTF

D: TRBD2
V: TRBV19
size: -
J: TRBJ2-6
DNA: TGTGCCAGTAGTATAGGTGCGGGGGTCCCCTCTGGGGCCAACGTCCTGACTTTC
CDR3: CASSIGAGVPSGANVLTF

D: -
V: TRBV15
size: -
J: TRBJ1-3
DNA: TGTGCCACCAGCAGAGCCGGGGGAACTGGAAACACCATATATTTT
CDR3: CATSRAGGTGNTIYF

D: -
V: TRBV1
size: -
J: TRBJ1-2
DNA: TGCACCAGCAGCCAGGAGACAGGGCCGGGTGGCTACACCTTC
CDR3: CTSSQETGPGGYTF

D: TRBD1
V: TRBV18
size: once
J: TRBJ1-2
DNA: TGTGCCAGCTCACCGAACAGGGGGTGGTATGGCTACACCTTC
CDR3: CASSPNRGWYGYTF

D: -
V: TRBV7-6
size: -
J: TRBJ1-1
DNA: TGTGCCAGCAGCTCCCACCCAGGTCGGACAGCCACTGAAGCTTTCTTT
CDR3: CASSSHPGRTATEAFF

D: -
V: TRBV30
size: few
J: TRBJ1-6
DNA: TGTGCCCATCGCAGGGAGGGTCGGAGTTCACCCCTCCACTTT
CDR3: CAHRREGRSSPLHF

D: -
V: TRBV7-2
size: -
J: TRBJ2-3
DNA: TGTGCCAGCAGCTCCGTTAGCTCCCGGTGGGATACGCAGTATTTT
CDR3: CASSSVSSRWDTQYF

D: TRBD1
V: TRBV29-1
size: -
J: TRBJ1-2
DNA: TGCAGCGGCAAAGACAGGGGCGATGGGTATGGCTACACCTTC
CDR3: CSGKDRGDGYGYTF

D: TRBD2
V: TRBV4-3
size: -
J: TRBJ2-1
DNA: TGCGCCAGCAGCCAAGCGCCAGCGGGGGGCCAATCCTACAATGAGCAGTTCTTC
CDR3: CASSQAPAGGQSYNEQFF

D: TRBD1
V: TRBV19
size: -
J: TRBJ1-1
DNA: TGTGCCAGTAGGAGACAGGGTTCCCCTGAAGCTTTCTTT
CDR3: CASRRQGSPEAFF

D: TRBD1
V: TRBV3-1/TRBV3-2
size: -
J: TRBJ2-7
DNA: TGTGCCAGCAGCCAACGACAGGGGTACTCCTACGAGCAGTACTTC
CDR3: CASSQRQGYSYEQYF

D: -
V: TRBV19
size: -
J: TRBJ1-5
DNA: TGTGCCAGTAGTATAGGGGCGGACAGCCCCCAGCATTTT
CDR3: CASSIGADSPQHF

D: TRBD1
V: TRBV5-1
size: -
J: TRBJ2-2
DNA: TGCGCCAGCAGATACCAGGGGGCAGGCGGGGAGCTGTTTTTT
CDR3: CASRYQGAGGELFF

D: -
V: TRBV19
size: -
J: TRBJ1-5
DNA: TGTGCCAGTACCCAGTCGGGGTTCCAGCCCCAGCATTTT
CDR3: CASTQSGFQPQHF

D: -
V: TRBV6-2/TRBV6-3
size: -
J: TRBJ1-2
DNA: TGTGCCAGCAGTTACAGCGAGGGAGGCTACACCTTC
CDR3: CASSYSEGGYTF

D: -
V: TRBV11-2
size: -
J: TRBJ1-2
DNA: TGTGCCAGCAGCTTAGTCGGCGGAGGGGAGTCTAACTATGGCTACACCTTC
CDR3: CASSLVGGGESNYGYTF